The sequence of this T cell receptor beta chain was determined in a study of CD8 T cells in Susac syndrome. The J segment lost 5 bases and the V segment lost 5 bases, leaving 8 bases of the junction unmatched. There are 15 residues in the CDR3. Germline V gives CDR1 MNHNY, CDR2 SVGAGI (reference sequence). This clonotype has only one observation. An amount of RNA that ranged from roughly 0.5 to 1 ug was reverse transcribed with random hexamers. TCRdb re-derived calls from the immunoSEQ multiplex PCR reads in MiXCR, one entry per CDR3 protein. The table includes around 130,000 distinct CDR3 sequences, 96% detected once.

The chain has TRBV6-6 and TRBJ1-4; 7 bases fit TRBD1. This receptor was taken from a human donor with Susac syndrome. The sample taken for sequencing was CD4+ T cells from PBMCs. The CDR3 DNA follows: TGTGCCAGCAGTACGGGACAGTCTAAGAATGAAAAACTGTTTTTT. Translated: CASSTGQSKNEKLFF.